These T cell receptor beta chains were read from a single sample in a study of shared clonotypes between healthy human individuals. Assay: immunoSEQ multiplex PCR; the TCRdb copy retains only in-frame clones and omits some. The sample records a few million clones, around nine tenths being singletons. The sample consisted of naive CD4+ T cells sorted from blood. These receptors were taken from a young man in good health. CDR3s include the opening cysteine and the closing phenylalanine or tryptophan. A D gene is named only where the DNA matches it firmly. A row's size may be missing; if present it is once, few, many or a size class.

D gene: TRBD2; clone size: NA; V gene: TRBV6-5; J gene: TRBJ2-1; CDR3 DNA: TGTGCCAGCAGCCTCGGACTAGCGGGGTACAATGAGCAGTTCTTC; CDR3 protein: CASSLGLAGYNEQFF
D gene: NA; clone size: once; V gene: TRBV20-1; J gene: TRBJ2-7; CDR3 DNA: TGCAGTGCTGGAGGGGGACGAAGTGAGTACTTC; CDR3 protein: CSAGGGRSEYF
D gene: TRBD1; clone size: NA; V gene: TRBV6-5; J gene: TRBJ2-4; CDR3 DNA: TGTGCCAGCAGTAGAGGGACAGGGGAAAACATTCAGTACTTC; CDR3 protein: CASSRGTGENIQYF
D gene: TRBD1; clone size: NA; V gene: TRBV4-3; J gene: TRBJ2-3; CDR3 DNA: TGCGCCAGCAGCCTTGGGACAGGGGGTACAGATACGCAGTATTTT; CDR3 protein: CASSLGTGGTDTQYF
D gene: NA; clone size: NA; V gene: TRBV2; J gene: TRBJ1-1; CDR3 DNA: TGTGCCAGCAGTGCCGAGCAAACGAACACTGAAGCTTTCTTT; CDR3 protein: CASSAEQTNTEAFF
D gene: NA; clone size: NA; V gene: TRBV6-1; J gene: TRBJ2-7; CDR3 DNA: TGTGCCAGCAGTGAAGGACAGTCTCCCTTCGAGCAGTACTTC; CDR3 protein: CASSEGQSPFEQYF
D gene: NA; clone size: NA; V gene: TRBV5-4; J gene: TRBJ2-2; CDR3 DNA: TGTGCCAGCAGGCGTCTGGGGGGCACCGGGGAGCTGTTTTTT; CDR3 protein: CASRRLGGTGELFF
D gene: NA; clone size: NA; V gene: TRBV2; J gene: TRBJ1-1; CDR3 DNA: TGTGCCAGCAAGCGGATCCTGAACACTGAAGCTTTCTTT; CDR3 protein: CASKRILNTEAFF
D gene: TRBD1; clone size: NA; V gene: TRBV2; J gene: TRBJ2-4; CDR3 DNA: TGTGCCAGCAGTGAAGAAACAGGGGGTAGGAACATTCAGTACTTC; CDR3 protein: CASSEETGGRNIQYF
D gene: TRBD2; clone size: NA; V gene: TRBV4-1; J gene: TRBJ2-1; CDR3 DNA: TGCGCCAGCAGCCAAGATAGCGGGATTGGGAATGAGCAGTTCTTC; CDR3 protein: CASSQDSGIGNEQFF
D gene: TRBD1; clone size: NA; V gene: TRBV2; J gene: TRBJ1-4; CDR3 DNA: TGTGCCAGCAAATTACAGGGGGGAACTAATGAAAAACTGTTTTTT; CDR3 protein: CASKLQGGTNEKLFF
D gene: NA; clone size: NA; V gene: TRBV30; J gene: TRBJ2-7; CDR3 DNA: TGTGCCTGGACAGGAGACTACGAGCAGTACTTC; CDR3 protein: CAWTGDYEQYF
D gene: NA; clone size: NA; V gene: TRBV18; J gene: TRBJ2-5; CDR3 DNA: TGTGCCAGCTCACCAACCCAGGGGAAGACCCAGTACTTC; CDR3 protein: CASSPTQGKTQYF
D gene: TRBD1; clone size: NA; V gene: TRBV2; J gene: TRBJ2-2; CDR3 DNA: TGTGCCAGCAGTGGGGACAGGGGGAGGGCCGGGGAGCTGTTTTTT; CDR3 protein: CASSGDRGRAGELFF
D gene: NA; clone size: once; V gene: TRBV28; J gene: TRBJ2-3; CDR3 DNA: TGTGCCAGCAGTTTAGGTCCTAGGGGGACAGATACGCAGTATTTT; CDR3 protein: CASSLGPRGTDTQYF
D gene: NA; clone size: NA; V gene: TRBV14; J gene: TRBJ2-1; CDR3 DNA: TGTGCCAGCAGCCGGGGGAGTACCTACAATGAGCAGTTCTTC; CDR3 protein: CASSRGSTYNEQFF
D gene: NA; clone size: NA; V gene: TRBV4-1; J gene: TRBJ1-5; CDR3 DNA: TGCGCCAGCAGCCAAGATACGGGACGGCTCCCCCAGCATTTT; CDR3 protein: CASSQDTGRLPQHF
D gene: NA; clone size: NA; V gene: TRBV6-5; J gene: TRBJ1-2; CDR3 DNA: TGTGCCAGCAGTTACAGGGGGGGATTTAACTATGGCTACACCTTC; CDR3 protein: CASSYRGGFNYGYTF
D gene: TRBD2; clone size: NA; V gene: TRBV6-1; J gene: TRBJ2-1; CDR3 DNA: TGTGCCAGCAGTACTAGCGCCCTCTCCTACAATGAGCAGTTCTTC; CDR3 protein: CASSTSALSYNEQFF
D gene: TRBD1; clone size: NA; V gene: TRBV10-3; J gene: TRBJ1-2; CDR3 DNA: TGTGCCATCAGTGACTCACAGGGGAGGGATAATTATGGCTACACCTTC; CDR3 protein: CAISDSQGRDNYGYTF
D gene: NA; clone size: NA; V gene: TRBV5-1; J gene: TRBJ2-7; CDR3 DNA: TGCGCCAGCAGCGGACCACAAGGGTCGTCAGCCTACGAGCAGTACTTC; CDR3 protein: CASSGPQGSSAYEQYF
D gene: NA; clone size: NA; V gene: TRBV5-5; J gene: TRBJ1-3; CDR3 DNA: TGTGCCAGCAGCCAGGGGAACTCTGGAAACACCATATATTTT; CDR3 protein: CASSQGNSGNTIYF
D gene: NA; clone size: NA; V gene: TRBV6-5; J gene: TRBJ1-3; CDR3 DNA: TGTGCCAGCAGTTCGCCGGGGGGAGGAAACACCATATATTTT; CDR3 protein: CASSSPGGGNTIYF
D gene: TRBD2; clone size: NA; V gene: TRBV5-1; J gene: TRBJ2-3; CDR3 DNA: TGCGCCAGCAGCGGTACTAGCGGGAGTAGCACAGATACGCAGTATTTT; CDR3 protein: CASSGTSGSSTDTQYF
D gene: NA; clone size: NA; V gene: TRBV20-1; J gene: TRBJ2-3; CDR3 DNA: TGCAGTGCACCCCGGGACCAAACTCGGTATTTT; CDR3 protein: CSAPRDQTRYF
D gene: NA; clone size: NA; V gene: TRBV4-3; J gene: TRBJ2-5; CDR3 DNA: TGCGCCAGCAGCCAACACCTCCAGGAGACCCAGTACTTC; CDR3 protein: CASSQHLQETQYF
D gene: NA; clone size: NA; V gene: TRBV7-9; J gene: TRBJ1-5; CDR3 DNA: TGTGCCAGCAGCACGGACTACATCAATCAGCCCCAGCATTTT; CDR3 protein: CASSTDYINQPQHF
D gene: TRBD1; clone size: NA; V gene: TRBV11-2; J gene: TRBJ2-1; CDR3 DNA: TGTGCCAGCAGCTTAGCAGGGGGCAAGTCCTACAATGAGCAGTTCTTC; CDR3 protein: CASSLAGGKSYNEQFF
D gene: NA; clone size: NA; V gene: TRBV30; J gene: TRBJ2-7; CDR3 DNA: TGTGCCTGGAGTGAGGGCCTCGTTGGATCCTACGAGCAGTACTTC; CDR3 protein: CAWSEGLVGSYEQYF
D gene: NA; clone size: once; V gene: TRBV30; J gene: TRBJ1-2; CDR3 DNA: TGTGCCTGGAAACAGGAATACTATGGCTACACCTTC; CDR3 protein: CAWKQEYYGYTF
D gene: NA; clone size: NA; V gene: TRBV30; J gene: TRBJ2-1; CDR3 DNA: TGTGCCTGGAGCGTAGTGTGGGGAACGAGCGAGCAGTTCTTC; CDR3 protein: CAWSVVWGTSEQFF
D gene: NA; clone size: NA; V gene: TRBV7-8; J gene: TRBJ1-1; CDR3 DNA: TGTGCCAGCAGCCGGGACGCCAGGTTCACTGAAGCTTTCTTT; CDR3 protein: CASSRDARFTEAFF
D gene: NA; clone size: NA; V gene: TRBV5-4; J gene: TRBJ2-7; CDR3 DNA: TGTGCCAGCACAAACAGGGACCTCTCCTACGAGCAGTACTTC; CDR3 protein: CASTNRDLSYEQYF
D gene: NA; clone size: NA; V gene: TRBV18; J gene: TRBJ2-2; CDR3 DNA: TGTGCCAGCTCACCACTCAGGGGGGCCGGGGAGCTGTTTTTT; CDR3 protein: CASSPLRGAGELFF
D gene: NA; clone size: NA; V gene: TRBV19; J gene: TRBJ1-6; CDR3 DNA: TGTGCCAGTAGTGAAACAGTACTTCTTTCACCCCTCCACTTT; CDR3 protein: CASSETVLLSPLHF
D gene: TRBD1; clone size: NA; V gene: TRBV7-2; J gene: TRBJ2-1; CDR3 DNA: TGTGCCAGCAGCTTAGCAGGGGGCCTGGTCAAGAATGAGCAGTTCTTC; CDR3 protein: CASSLAGGLVKNEQFF
D gene: NA; clone size: NA; V gene: TRBV6-1; J gene: TRBJ2-3; CDR3 DNA: TGTGCCATCCGGGGGACTAGCACAGATACGCAGTATTTT; CDR3 protein: CAIRGTSTDTQYF
D gene: TRBD1; clone size: NA; V gene: TRBV30; J gene: TRBJ1-1; CDR3 DNA: TGTGCCTCGGGACAGGGGGTATGGGGCACTGAAGCTTTCTTT; CDR3 protein: CASGQGVWGTEAFF
D gene: TRBD2; clone size: once; V gene: TRBV6-5; J gene: TRBJ2-7; CDR3 DNA: TGTGCCAGTAGGCCATGGGGGGGCGAGCAGTACTTC; CDR3 protein: CASRPWGGEQYF
D gene: NA; clone size: NA; V gene: TRBV4-3; J gene: TRBJ2-5; CDR3 DNA: TGCGCCAGCAGCCAAGATATCGAGCAAGAGACCCAGTACTTC; CDR3 protein: CASSQDIEQETQYF
D gene: NA; clone size: NA; V gene: TRBV9; J gene: TRBJ2-2; CDR3 DNA: TGTGCCAGCAGCATATTTAGGACCGGGGAGCTGTTTTTT; CDR3 protein: CASSIFRTGELFF
D gene: NA; clone size: NA; V gene: TRBV2; J gene: TRBJ1-5; CDR3 DNA: TGTGCCAGCAGTGAAAATTACTATCAGCCCCAGCATTTT; CDR3 protein: CASSENYYQPQHF
D gene: NA; clone size: once; V gene: TRBV27; J gene: TRBJ1-6; CDR3 DNA: TGTGCCAGCAGTTTGCTGATGGGGTCCTATAATTCACCCCTCCACTTT; CDR3 protein: CASSLLMGSYNSPLHF
D gene: NA; clone size: NA; V gene: TRBV5-1; J gene: TRBJ2-1; CDR3 DNA: TGCGCCAGCAGCTTGGAGGCAGGGAAGTCCAATGAGCAGTTCTTC; CDR3 protein: CASSLEAGKSNEQFF
D gene: NA; clone size: NA; V gene: TRBV9; J gene: TRBJ2-7; CDR3 DNA: TGTGCCAGCAGCCCCCCCGGGACTCTCTCCTACGAGCAGTACTTC; CDR3 protein: CASSPPGTLSYEQYF
D gene: TRBD1; clone size: few; V gene: TRBV30; J gene: TRBJ1-1; CDR3 DNA: TGTGCCTGGGGACAGGAGCTGAACACTGAAGCTTTCTTT; CDR3 protein: CAWGQELNTEAFF
D gene: NA; clone size: NA; V gene: TRBV6-5; J gene: TRBJ1-4; CDR3 DNA: TGTGCCAGCACAGGGGCCGGGGCAACTAATGAAAAACTGTTTTTT; CDR3 protein: CASTGAGATNEKLFF
D gene: NA; clone size: NA; V gene: TRBV5-4; J gene: TRBJ2-2; CDR3 DNA: TGTGCCAGCAGCTCAGGAACTAGAACGAACACCGGGGAGCTGTTTTTT; CDR3 protein: CASSSGTRTNTGELFF
D gene: TRBD2; clone size: NA; V gene: TRBV7-2; J gene: TRBJ2-6; CDR3 DNA: TGTGCCAGCAGCTTATGGCGGGGGGAAGGGCACTCTGGGGCCAACGTCCTGACTTTC; CDR3 protein: CASSLWRGEGHSGANVLTF
D gene: TRBD1; clone size: few; V gene: TRBV6-1; J gene: TRBJ2-7; CDR3 DNA: TGTGCCAGCAGGACCGGGACAGGGATCTACGAGCAGTACTTC; CDR3 protein: CASRTGTGIYEQYF
D gene: TRBD1; clone size: NA; V gene: TRBV30; J gene: TRBJ2-5; CDR3 DNA: TGTGCCTGGAGTAGGGGACAGGGGAAGAGGGGAGAGACCCAGTACTTC; CDR3 protein: CAWSRGQGKRGETQYF